This T cell receptor beta chain is from a study of blood T cell repertoires in COVID-19. Study-level information: Samples came from the United States, Italy and Spain, spanning acute and convalescent COVID-19. T cells, B-cell-depleted T cells, or PBMCs supplied cDNA or gDNA.

In the authors' workflow: Amplification with reference gene primers provided the estimates of nucleated cell counts. Clones were sequenced by immunoSEQ multiplex PCR, and TCRdb holds only the in-frame ones, with some missing. V, J and clone size reflect that table, while D and trimming were determined from the DNA. The data hold roughly 200,000 clones, with about nine tenths observed a single time. The CDR3 has 16 amino acids. The ends were cut back, 2 bases at V and 6 bases at J, with 14 bases in the middle. The germline V gene encodes CDR1 LGHNA and CDR2 YNFKEQ. Study members were between roughly 18 and 89 years old and lived in 24 US regions.

Source material: PBMCs or T cells enriched from blood (not recorded which). This clonotype originated in a middle-aged woman with acute COVID-19. This chain joins TRBV4-2 and TRBJ1-6, with TRBD1 as a possible D gene (5 bases). The CDR3 region is CASSQNPGQINSPLHF. The CDR3 bases are TGTGCCAGCAGCCAAAACCCAGGGCAGATTAATTCACCCCTCCACTTT.